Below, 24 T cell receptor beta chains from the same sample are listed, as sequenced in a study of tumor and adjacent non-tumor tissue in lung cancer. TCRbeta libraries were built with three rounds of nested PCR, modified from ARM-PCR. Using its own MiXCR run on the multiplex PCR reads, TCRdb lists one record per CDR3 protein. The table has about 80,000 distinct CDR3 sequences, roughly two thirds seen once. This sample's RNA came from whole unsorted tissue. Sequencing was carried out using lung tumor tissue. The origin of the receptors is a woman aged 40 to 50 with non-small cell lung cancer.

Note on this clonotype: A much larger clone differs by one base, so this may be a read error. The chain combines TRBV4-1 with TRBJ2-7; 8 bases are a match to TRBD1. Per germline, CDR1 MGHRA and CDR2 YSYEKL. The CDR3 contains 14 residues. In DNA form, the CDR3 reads TGCGCCAACAGCCCGAGGGACAGGCCCTACGAGCAGTACTTC. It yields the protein CANSPRDRPYEQYF.

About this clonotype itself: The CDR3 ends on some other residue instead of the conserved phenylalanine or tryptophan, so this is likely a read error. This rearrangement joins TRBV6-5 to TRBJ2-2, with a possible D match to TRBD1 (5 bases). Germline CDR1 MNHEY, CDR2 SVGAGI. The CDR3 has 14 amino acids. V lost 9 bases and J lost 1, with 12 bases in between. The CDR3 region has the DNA TGTGCCAGTACTGGACATTTGAACACCGGGGAGCTGTTTTCT. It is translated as CASTGHLNTGELFS.

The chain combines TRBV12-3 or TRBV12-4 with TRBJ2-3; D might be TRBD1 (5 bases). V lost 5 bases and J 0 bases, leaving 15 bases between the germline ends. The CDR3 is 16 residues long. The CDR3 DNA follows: TGTGCCAGCAGTACCTGGACATATACTAGCACAGATACGCAGTATTTT. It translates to CASSTWTYTSTDTQYF.

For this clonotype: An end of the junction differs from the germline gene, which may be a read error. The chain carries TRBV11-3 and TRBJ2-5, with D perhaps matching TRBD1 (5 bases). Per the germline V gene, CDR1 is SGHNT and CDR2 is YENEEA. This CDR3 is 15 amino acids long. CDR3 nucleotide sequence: TGTGCCAGTAGCTTAATATTGGGGCATCAAGAGGCCCAGTACTTC. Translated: CASSLILGHQEAQYF.

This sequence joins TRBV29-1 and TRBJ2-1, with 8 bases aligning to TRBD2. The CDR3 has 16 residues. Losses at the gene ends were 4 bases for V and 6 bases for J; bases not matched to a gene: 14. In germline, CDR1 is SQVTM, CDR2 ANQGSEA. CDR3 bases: TGCAGCGTTGTTGGGCCGGGAGGGCCGTATCGCAATGAGCAGTTCTTC. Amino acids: CSVVGPGGPYRNEQFF.

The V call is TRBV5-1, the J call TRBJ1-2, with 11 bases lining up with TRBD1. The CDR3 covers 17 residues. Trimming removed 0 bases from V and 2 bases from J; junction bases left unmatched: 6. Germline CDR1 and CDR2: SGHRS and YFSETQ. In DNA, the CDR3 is TGCGCCAGCAGCTTGGTGGGACAGGGGGACAAGAACTATGGCTACACCTTC. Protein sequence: CASSLVGQGDKNYGYTF.

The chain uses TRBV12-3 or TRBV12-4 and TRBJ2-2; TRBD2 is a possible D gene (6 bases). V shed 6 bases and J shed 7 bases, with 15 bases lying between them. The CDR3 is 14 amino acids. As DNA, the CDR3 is TGTGCCAGCAGAGGGGAGGCGAATATCGGGGAGCTGTTTTTT. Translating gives CASRGEANIGELFF.

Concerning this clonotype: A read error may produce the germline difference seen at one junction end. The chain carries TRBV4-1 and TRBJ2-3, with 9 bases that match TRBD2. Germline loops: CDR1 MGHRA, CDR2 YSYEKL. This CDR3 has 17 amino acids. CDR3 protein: CASSQDHASGKSDTQYF. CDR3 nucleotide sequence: TGCGCCAGTAGCCAAGATCACGCTAGCGGGAAATCAGATACGCAGTATTTT.

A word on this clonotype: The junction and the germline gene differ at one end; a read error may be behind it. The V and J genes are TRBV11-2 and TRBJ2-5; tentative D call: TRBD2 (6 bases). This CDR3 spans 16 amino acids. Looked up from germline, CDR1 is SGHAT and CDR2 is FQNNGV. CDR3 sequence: CVSSLVGRRVQETQYF. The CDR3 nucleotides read TGTGTCAGCAGTTTAGTTGGGCGGAGGGTCCAAGAGACCCAGTACTTC.

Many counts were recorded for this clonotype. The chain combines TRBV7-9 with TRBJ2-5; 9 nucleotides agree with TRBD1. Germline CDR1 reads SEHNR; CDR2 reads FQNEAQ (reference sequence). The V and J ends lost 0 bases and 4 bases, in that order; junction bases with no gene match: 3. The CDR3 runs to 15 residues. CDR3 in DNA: TGTGCCAGCAGCTTAGCGGGGACAGGGTCAGAGACCCAGTACTTC. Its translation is CASSLAGTGSETQYF.

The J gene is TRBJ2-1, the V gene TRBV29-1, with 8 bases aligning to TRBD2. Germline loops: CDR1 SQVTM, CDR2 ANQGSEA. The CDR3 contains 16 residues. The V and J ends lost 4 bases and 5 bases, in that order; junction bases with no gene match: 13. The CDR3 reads CSVAGSGGPYNNEQFF. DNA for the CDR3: TGCAGCGTTGCTGGGTCGGGAGGGCCGTACAACAATGAGCAGTTCTTC.

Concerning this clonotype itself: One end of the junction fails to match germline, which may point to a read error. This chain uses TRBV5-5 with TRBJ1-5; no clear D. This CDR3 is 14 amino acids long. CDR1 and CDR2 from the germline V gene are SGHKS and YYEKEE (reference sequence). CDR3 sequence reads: CASSLDSSKQPRHF. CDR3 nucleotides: TGTGCCAGCAGCTTGGACAGTAGCAAACAGCCCCGGCATTTT.

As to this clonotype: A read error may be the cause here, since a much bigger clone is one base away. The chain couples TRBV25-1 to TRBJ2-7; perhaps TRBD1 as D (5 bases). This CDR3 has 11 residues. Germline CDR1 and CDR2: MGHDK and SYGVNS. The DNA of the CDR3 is TGTGCCAGCAAAGGGGTCCACGATCAGTACTTC. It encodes CASKGVHDQYF.

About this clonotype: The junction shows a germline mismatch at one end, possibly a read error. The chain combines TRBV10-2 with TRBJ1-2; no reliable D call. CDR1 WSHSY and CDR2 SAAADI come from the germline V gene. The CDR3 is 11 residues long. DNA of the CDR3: TGCGCCAGCATCCTGAACTATAGCTACACCTTC. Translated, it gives CASILNYSYTF.

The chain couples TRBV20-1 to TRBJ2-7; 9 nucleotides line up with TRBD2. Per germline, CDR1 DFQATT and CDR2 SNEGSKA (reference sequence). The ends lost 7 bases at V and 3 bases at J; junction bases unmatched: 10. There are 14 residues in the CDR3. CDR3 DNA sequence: TGCAGTGTTAGTCCCCTAGCGGGATTCTACGAGCAGTACTTC. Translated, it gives CSVSPLAGFYEQYF.

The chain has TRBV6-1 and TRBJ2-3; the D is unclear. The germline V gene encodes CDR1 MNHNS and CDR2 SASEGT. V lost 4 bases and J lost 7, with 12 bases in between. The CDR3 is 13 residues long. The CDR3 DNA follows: TGTGCCAGCAGTGGATCCCCTCTGTATACGCAGTATTTT. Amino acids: CASSGSPLYTQYF.

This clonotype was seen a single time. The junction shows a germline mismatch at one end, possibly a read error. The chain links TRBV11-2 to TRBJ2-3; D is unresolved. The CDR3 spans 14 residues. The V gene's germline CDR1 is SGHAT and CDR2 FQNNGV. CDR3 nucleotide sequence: TGTGCCAGTAGCTTAGTGAAAAGCACTGATACGCAGTATTTT. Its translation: CASSLVKSTDTQYF. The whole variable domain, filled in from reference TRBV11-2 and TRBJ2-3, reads EAGVAQSPRYKIIEKRQSVAFWCNPISGHATLYWYQQILGQGPKLLIQFQNNGVVDDSQLPKDRFSAERLKGVDSTLKIQPAKLEDSAVYLCASSLVKSTDTQYFGPGTRLTVL.

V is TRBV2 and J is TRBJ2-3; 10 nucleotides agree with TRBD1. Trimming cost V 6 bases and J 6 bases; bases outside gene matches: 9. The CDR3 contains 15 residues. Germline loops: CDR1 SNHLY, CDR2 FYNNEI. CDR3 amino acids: CASRRDRGRGDTQYF. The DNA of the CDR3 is TGTGCCAGCAGGCGAGACAGGGGGCGCGGGGATACGCAGTATTTT.

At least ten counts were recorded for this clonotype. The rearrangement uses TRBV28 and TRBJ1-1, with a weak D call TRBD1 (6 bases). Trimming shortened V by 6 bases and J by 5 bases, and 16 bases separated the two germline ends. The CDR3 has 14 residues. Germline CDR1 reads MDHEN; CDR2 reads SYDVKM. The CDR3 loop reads CASRVSGVVTEAFF. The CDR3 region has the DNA TGTGCCAGCAGGGTGTCAGGGGTGGTGACTGAAGCTTTCTTT.

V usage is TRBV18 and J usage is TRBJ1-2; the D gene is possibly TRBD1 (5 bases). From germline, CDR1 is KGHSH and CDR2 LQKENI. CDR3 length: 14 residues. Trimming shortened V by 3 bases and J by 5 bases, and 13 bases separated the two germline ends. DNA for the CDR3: TGTGCCAGCTCACCGAAAGACAGAGTATATGGCTACACCTTC. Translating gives CASSPKDRVYGYTF.

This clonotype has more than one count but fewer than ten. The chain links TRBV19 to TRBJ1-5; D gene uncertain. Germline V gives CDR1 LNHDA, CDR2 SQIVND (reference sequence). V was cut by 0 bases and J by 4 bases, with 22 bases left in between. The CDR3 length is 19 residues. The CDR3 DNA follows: TGTGCCAGTAGTATAGATTACACCGCCGGGTCCTTTGGGAATCAGCCCCAGCATTTT. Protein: CASSIDYTAGSFGNQPQHF.

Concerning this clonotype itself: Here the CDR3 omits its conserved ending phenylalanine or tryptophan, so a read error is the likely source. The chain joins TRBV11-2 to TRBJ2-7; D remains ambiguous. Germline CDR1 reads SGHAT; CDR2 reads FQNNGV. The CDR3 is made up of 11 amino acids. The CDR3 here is CTSRKNYEQYI. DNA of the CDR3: TGTACCAGCAGAAAAAACTACGAGCAGTACATC.

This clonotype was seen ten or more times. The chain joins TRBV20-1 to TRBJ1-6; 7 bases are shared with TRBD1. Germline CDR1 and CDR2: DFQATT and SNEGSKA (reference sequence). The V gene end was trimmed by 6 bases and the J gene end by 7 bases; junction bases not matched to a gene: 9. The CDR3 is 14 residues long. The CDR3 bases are TGCAGTGCGAAGGAGGGGGCTCGGAATTCACCCCTCCACTTT. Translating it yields CSAKEGARNSPLHF.

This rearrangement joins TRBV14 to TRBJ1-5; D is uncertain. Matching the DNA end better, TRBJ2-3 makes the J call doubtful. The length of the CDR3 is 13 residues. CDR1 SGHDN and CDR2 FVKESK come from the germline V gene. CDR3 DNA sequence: TGTGCCAGCAGCCAGACCCTCAATCAGGCCCAGTATTTT. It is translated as CASSQTLNQAQYF.